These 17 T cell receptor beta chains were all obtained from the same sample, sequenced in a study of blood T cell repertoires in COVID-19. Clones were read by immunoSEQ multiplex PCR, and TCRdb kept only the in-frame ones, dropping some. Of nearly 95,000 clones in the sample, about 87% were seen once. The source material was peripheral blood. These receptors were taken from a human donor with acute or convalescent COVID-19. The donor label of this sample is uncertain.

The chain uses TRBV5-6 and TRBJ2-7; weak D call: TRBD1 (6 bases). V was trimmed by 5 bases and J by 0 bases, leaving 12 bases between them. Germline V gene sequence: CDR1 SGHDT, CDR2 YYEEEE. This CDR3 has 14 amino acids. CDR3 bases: TGTGCCAGCAGATATACAGGGAGCTCCTACGAGCAGTACTTC. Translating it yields CASRYTGSSYEQYF.

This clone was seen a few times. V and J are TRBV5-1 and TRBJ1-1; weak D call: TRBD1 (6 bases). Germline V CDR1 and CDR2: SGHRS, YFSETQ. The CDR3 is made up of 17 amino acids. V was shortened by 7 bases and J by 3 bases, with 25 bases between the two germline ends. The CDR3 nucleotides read TGCGCCAGCCGCACAGGGCTTCGAATGTCGTCGGACACTGAAGCTTTCTTT. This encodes CASRTGLRMSSDTEAFF.

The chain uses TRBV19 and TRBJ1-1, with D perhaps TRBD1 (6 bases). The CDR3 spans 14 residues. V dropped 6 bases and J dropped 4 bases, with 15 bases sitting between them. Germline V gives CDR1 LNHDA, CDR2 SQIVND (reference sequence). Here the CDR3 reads CASSSGATGTEAFF. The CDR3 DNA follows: TGTGCCAGTAGCTCAGGGGCTACGGGCACTGAAGCTTTCTTT.

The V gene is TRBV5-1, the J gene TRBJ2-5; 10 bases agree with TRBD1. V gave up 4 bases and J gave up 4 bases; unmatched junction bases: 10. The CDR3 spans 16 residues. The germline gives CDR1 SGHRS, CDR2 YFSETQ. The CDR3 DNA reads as TGCGCCAGCAGCCCCACGGGACAGGGGAGGGGAGAGACCCAGTACTTC. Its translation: CASSPTGQGRGETQYF.

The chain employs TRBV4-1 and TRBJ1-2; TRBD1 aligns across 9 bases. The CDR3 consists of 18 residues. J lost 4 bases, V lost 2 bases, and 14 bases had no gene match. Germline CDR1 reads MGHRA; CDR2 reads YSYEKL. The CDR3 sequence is CASSQTGTGRAPGYGYTF. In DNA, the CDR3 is TGCGCCAGCAGCCAAACCGGGACAGGGAGAGCCCCTGGCTATGGCTACACCTTC.

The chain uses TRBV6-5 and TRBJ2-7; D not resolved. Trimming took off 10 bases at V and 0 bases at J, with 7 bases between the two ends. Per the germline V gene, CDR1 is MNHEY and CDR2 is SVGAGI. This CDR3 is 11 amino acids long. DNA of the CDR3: TGTGCCAACACACCCTCCTACGAGCAGTACTTC. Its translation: CANTPSYEQYF.

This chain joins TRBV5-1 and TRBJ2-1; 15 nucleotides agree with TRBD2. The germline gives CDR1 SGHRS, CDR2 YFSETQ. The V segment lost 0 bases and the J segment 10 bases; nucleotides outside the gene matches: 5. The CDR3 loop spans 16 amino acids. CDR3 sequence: CASSLDGLAGGREQFF. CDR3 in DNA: TGCGCCAGCAGCTTGGATGGACTAGCGGGGGGGCGAGAGCAGTTCTTC.

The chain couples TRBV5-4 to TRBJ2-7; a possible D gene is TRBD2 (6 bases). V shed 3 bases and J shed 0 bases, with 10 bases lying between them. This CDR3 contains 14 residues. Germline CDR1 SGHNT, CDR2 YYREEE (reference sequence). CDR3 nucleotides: TGTGCCAGCAGCTCGAGGGACTTCTCCTACGAGCAGTACTTC. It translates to CASSSRDFSYEQYF.

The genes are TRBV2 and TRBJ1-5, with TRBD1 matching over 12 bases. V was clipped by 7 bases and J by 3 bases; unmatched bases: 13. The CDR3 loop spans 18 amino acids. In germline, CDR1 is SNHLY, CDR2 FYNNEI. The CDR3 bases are TGTGCCAGCACCGCCCGGGACAGGGGGCTAGTCGACAATCAGCCCCAGCATTTT. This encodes CASTARDRGLVDNQPQHF.

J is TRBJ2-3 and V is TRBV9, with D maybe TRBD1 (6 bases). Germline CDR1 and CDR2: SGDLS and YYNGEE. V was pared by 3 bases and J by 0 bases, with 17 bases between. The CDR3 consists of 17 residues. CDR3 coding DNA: TGTGCCAGCAGCGCCCCACGGGACACGCCTAGCACAGATACGCAGTATTTT. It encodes CASSAPRDTPSTDTQYF.

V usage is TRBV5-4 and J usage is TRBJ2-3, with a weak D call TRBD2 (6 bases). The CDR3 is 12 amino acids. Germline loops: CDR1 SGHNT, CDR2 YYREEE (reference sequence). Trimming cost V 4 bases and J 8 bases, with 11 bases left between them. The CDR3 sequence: CASSPAGGTQYF. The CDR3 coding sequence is TGTGCCAGCAGCCCGGCCGGGGGTACGCAGTATTTT.

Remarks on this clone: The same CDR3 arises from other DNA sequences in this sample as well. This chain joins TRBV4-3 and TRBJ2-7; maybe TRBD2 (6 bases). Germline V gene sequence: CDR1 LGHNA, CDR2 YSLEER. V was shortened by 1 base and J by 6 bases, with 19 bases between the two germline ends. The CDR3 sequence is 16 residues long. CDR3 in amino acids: CASSQGWDSNLGEQYF. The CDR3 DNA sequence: TGCGCCAGCAGCCAAGGGTGGGACTCAAACCTAGGCGAGCAGTACTTC.

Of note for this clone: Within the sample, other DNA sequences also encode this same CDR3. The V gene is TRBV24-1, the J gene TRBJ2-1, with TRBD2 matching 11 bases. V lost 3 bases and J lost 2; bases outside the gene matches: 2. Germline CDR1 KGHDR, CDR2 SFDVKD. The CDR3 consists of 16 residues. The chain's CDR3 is CATSDLSGGAYNEQFF. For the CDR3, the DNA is TGTGCCACCAGTGATCTTAGCGGGGGGGCCTACAATGAGCAGTTCTTC.

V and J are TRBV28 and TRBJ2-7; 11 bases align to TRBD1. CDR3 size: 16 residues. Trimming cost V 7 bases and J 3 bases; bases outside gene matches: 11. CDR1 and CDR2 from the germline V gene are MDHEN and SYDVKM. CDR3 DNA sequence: TGTGCCAGCACCATCTACGCCGGGACAGGGGGCTACGAGCAGTACTTC. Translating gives CASTIYAGTGGYEQYF.

CDR3 DNA: TGTGCCAGCAGTTTAATGGCCACCGGGACAGGGTCTCACGAGCAGTACTTC. It encodes CASSLMATGTGSHEQYF. The J gene is TRBJ2-7, the V gene TRBV7-6; TRBD1 agrees at 9 bases. The germline V gene has CDR1 SGHVS and CDR2 FNYEAQ. The CDR3 length is 17 residues. V shed 6 bases, J shed 5 bases, and the junction held 17 bases outside the gene matches.

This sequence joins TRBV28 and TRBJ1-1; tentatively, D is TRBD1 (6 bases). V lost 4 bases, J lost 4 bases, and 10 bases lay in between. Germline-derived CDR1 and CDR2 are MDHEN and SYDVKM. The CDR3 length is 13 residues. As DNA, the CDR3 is TGTGCCAGCAGTTCACAGGGTCCCACTGAAGCTTTCTTT. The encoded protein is CASSSQGPTEAFF.

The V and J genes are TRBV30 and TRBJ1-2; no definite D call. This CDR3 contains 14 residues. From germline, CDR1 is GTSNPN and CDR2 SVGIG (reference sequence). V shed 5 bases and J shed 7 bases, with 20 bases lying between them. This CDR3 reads CAWAHGRSWFGYTF. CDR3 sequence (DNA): TGTGCCTGGGCACATGGTCGTAGCTGGTTTGGCTACACCTTC.